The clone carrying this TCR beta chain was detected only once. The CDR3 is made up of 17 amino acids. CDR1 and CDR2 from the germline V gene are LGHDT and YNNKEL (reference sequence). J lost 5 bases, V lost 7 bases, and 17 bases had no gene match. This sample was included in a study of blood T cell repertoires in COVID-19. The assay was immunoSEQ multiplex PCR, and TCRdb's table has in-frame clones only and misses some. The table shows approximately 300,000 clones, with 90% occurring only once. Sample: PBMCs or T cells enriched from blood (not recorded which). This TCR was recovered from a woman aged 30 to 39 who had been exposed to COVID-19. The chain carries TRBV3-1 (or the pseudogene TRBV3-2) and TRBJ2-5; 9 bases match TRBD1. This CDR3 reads CASKTTPRTGGAETQYF. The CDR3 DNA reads TGTGCCAGCAAGACTACGCCCAGAACAGGGGGCGCGGAGACCCAGTACTTC.